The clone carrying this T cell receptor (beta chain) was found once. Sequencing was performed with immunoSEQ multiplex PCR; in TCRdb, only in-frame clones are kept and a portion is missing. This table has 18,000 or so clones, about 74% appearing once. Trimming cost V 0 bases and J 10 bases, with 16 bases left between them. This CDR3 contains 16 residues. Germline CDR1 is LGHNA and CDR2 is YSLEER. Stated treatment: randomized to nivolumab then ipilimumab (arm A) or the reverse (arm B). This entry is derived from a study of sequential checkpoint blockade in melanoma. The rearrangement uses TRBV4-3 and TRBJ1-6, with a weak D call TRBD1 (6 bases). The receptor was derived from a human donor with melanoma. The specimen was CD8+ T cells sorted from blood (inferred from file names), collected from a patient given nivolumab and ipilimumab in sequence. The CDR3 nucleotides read TGCGCCAGCAGCCAAGATGGGGGGGGCGCAGGATCACCCCTCCACTTT. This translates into CASSQDGGGAGSPLHF.